A selection of T cell receptor beta chains follows, all from one sample in a study of shared clonotypes between healthy human individuals. The assay was immunoSEQ multiplex PCR, and TCRdb's table has in-frame clones only and misses some. The profile covers 2 million to 2.5 million clones, with approximately 93% appearing a single time and 0.39% taken by the ten largest. Sequenced input: naive CD4+ T cells from PBMCs. The receptors originated from a man in his late teens or twenties in good health. Some clones in this sample may be carry-over from other donors' samples. The CDR3 runs from the conserved cysteine through the conserved F or W. D genes are given only for firm matches. Clone size is not always given. Where it is, it says once, few, many or a class for expanded clones.

V,D,size,J,CDR3,DNA
TRBV18,.,.,TRBJ1-3,CASSPGGAAAGNTIYF,TGTGCCAGCTCACCGGGGGGAGCCGCGGCTGGAAACACCATATATTTT
TRBV19,.,few,TRBJ2-7,CASSPRHTTYEQYF,TGTGCCAGTAGTCCTAGACACACTACCTACGAGCAGTACTTC
TRBV18,.,.,TRBJ1-3,CASSLPGTRGNTIYF,TGTGCCAGCTCACTCCCAGGGACTCGTGGAAACACCATATATTTT
TRBV6-6,TRBD1,.,TRBJ1-1,CASSFGTAMMNTEAFF,TGTGCCAGCAGTTTCGGGACAGCCATGATGAACACTGAAGCTTTCTTT
TRBV7-9,.,.,TRBJ2-1,CASSDPTRVENEQFF,TGTGCCAGCAGCGACCCGACTAGGGTAGAGAATGAGCAGTTCTTC
TRBV2,.,.,TRBJ2-7,CASSLGARYEQYF,TGTGCCAGCAGTTTGGGGGCGAGGTACGAGCAGTACTTC
TRBV7-9,TRBD2,.,TRBJ2-1,CASSPPGLAIEQFF,TGTGCCAGCAGCCCCCCGGGACTAGCGATTGAGCAGTTCTTC
TRBV18,.,.,TRBJ2-1,CASSPPDLFYEQFF,TGTGCCAGCTCACCCCCGGATCTCTTCTATGAGCAGTTCTTC
TRBV7-2,.,.,TRBJ1-4,CASSRHYSGTGDEKLFF,TGTGCCAGCAGCCGGCACTATTCCGGGACTGGGGATGAAAAACTGTTTTTT
TRBV28,.,.,TRBJ1-1,CASSLWGNTEAFF,TGTGCCAGCAGTTTGTGGGGGAACACTGAAGCTTTCTTT
TRBV5-5,.,.,TRBJ1-5,CASSRYGGIDQPQHF,TGTGCCAGCAGCCGATACGGGGGAATCGATCAGCCCCAGCATTTT
TRBV7-2,.,.,TRBJ1-6,CASSEDRGGDSPLHF,TGTGCCAGCAGCGAGGATAGGGGGGGTGATTCACCCCTCCACTTT
TRBV2,TRBD2,once,TRBJ2-5,CASSEGGGPWETQYF,TGTGCCAGCAGTGAAGGGGGAGGGCCATGGGAGACCCAGTACTTC
TRBV28,TRBD2,.,TRBJ2-2,CASRSAGVENTGELFF,TGTGCCAGCAGATCCGCGGGAGTAGAAAACACCGGGGAGCTGTTTTTT
TRBV6-4,.,.,TRBJ2-6,CASSINPQDMISGANVLTF,TGTGCCAGCAGTATAAACCCCCAAGACATGATCTCTGGGGCCAACGTCCTGACTTTC
TRBV28,.,.,TRBJ1-2,CASSLGRQRGYGYTF,TGTGCCAGCAGTTTAGGGAGACAGAGGGGCTATGGCTACACCTTC
TRBV2,.,.,TRBJ1-3,CASSGGWGRSSGNTIYF,TGTGCCAGCAGTGGCGGGTGGGGCAGGTCCTCTGGAAACACCATATATTTT
TRBV7-6,TRBD1,.,TRBJ2-6,CASSLDRAGANVLTF,TGTGCCAGCAGCCTAGACAGGGCTGGGGCCAACGTCCTGACTTTC
TRBV30,.,.,TRBJ1-3,CAWSRGHTGDTIYF,TGTGCCTGGAGTCGAGGCCACACCGGGGACACCATATATTTT
TRBV5-1,.,.,TRBJ2-7,CASSPNRGGGSYEQYF,TGCGCCAGCAGCCCGAACAGGGGGGGAGGTTCCTACGAGCAGTACTTC
TRBV29-1,TRBD1,.,TRBJ1-1,CSVEPGQGAPTEAFF,TGCAGCGTAGAACCGGGACAGGGGGCGCCAACTGAAGCTTTCTTT
TRBV11-2,.,.,TRBJ2-2,CASSPARTGELFF,TGTGCCAGCAGCCCGGCGCGGACCGGGGAGCTGTTTTTT
TRBV28,.,.,TRBJ1-5,CASYRVNSNQPQHF,TGTGCCAGTTACAGGGTAAATAGCAATCAGCCCCAGCATTTT